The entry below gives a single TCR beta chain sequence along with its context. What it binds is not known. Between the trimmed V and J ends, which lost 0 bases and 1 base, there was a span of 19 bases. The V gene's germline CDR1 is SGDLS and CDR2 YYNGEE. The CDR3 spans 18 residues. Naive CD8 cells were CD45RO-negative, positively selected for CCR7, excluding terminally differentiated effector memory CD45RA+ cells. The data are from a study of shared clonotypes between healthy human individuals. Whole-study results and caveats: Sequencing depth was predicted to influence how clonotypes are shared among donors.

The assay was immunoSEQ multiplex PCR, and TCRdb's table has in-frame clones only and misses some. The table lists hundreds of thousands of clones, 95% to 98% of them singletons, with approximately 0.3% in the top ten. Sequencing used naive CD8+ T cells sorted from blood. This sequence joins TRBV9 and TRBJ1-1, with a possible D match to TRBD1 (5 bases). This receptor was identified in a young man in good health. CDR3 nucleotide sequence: TGTGCCAGCAGCGTAGGAGCCAGGGTGCAGGGCCAGAACACTGAAGCTTTCTTT. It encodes CASSVGARVQGQNTEAFF.